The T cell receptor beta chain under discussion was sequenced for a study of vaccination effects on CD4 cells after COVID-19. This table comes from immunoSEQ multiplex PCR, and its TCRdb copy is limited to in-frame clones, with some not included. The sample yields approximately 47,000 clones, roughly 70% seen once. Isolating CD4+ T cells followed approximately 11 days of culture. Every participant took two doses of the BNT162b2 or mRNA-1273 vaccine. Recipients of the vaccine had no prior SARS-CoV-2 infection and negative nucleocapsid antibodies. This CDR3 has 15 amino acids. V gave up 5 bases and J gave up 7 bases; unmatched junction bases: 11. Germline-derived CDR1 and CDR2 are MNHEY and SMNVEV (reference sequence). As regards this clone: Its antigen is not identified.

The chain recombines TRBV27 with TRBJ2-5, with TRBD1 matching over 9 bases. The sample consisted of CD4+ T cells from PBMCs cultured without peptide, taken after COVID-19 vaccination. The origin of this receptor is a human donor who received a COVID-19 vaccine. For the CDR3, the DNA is TGTGCCAGCAGTCTATACAGGGGGCAATCCGTGACCCAGTACTTC. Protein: CASSLYRGQSVTQYF.